The 10 T cell receptor beta chains reported below all come from one sample, sequenced in a study of T-cell reconstitution after alpha-beta-depleted transplantation in children. It was with unique molecular identifiers that the TCRbeta library was prepared. Each CDR3 protein gets one entry after TCRdb re-called the PCR reads with MiXCR. Of hundreds of thousands of distinct CDR3 sequences listed, around a tenth were seen once; the top ten hold around 7.5%. The sequences come from PBMCs, collected before TCRalphabeta/CD19-depleted stem cell transplant. The source of these receptors is a boy under two years old with acute myeloid leukemia, due to receive a stem cell transplant.

In this sample, this clonotype turned up many times. A read error may produce the germline difference seen at one junction end. This chain links TRBV20-1 with TRBJ2-4, with TRBD2 as a possible D gene (6 bases). The CDR3 runs to 12 residues. Germline CDR1 is DFQATT and CDR2 is SNEGSKA (reference sequence). This chain's CDR3 is CSARDAGQGEIF. CDR3 sequence (DNA): TGCAGTGCTAGAGACGCGGGGCAGGGAGAGATCTTC.

This clonotype was counted ten times or more. The V call is TRBV29-1, the J call TRBJ2-1; D unresolved. The V gene lost 6 bases and the J gene lost 0 bases, with 15 bases spanning the gap. The length of the CDR3 is 15 residues. Germline lookup yields CDR1 SQVTM and CDR2 ANQGSEA. CDR3 DNA sequence: TGCAGCGTACCTCGGACGGTGAGCTCCTACAATGAGCAGTTCTTC. Its protein product is CSVPRTVSSYNEQFF.

A word on this clonotype: A read error may produce the germline difference seen at one junction end. The chain is built from TRBV9 and TRBJ2-1; 9 bases align to TRBD2. This CDR3 region has 20 residues. Germline loops: CDR1 SGDLS, CDR2 YYNGEE. The CDR3 here is CAISVPSAGTSISSYNEQFF. The DNA for the CDR3 is TGTGCCATCAGCGTCCCCTCCGCTGGGACTAGCATAAGCTCCTACAATGAGCAGTTCTTC.

The sample holds many counts of this clonotype. The chain joins TRBV28 to TRBJ2-7; 9 bases line up with TRBD2. V shed 6 bases, J shed 5 bases, and the junction held 14 bases outside the gene matches. CDR1 and CDR2 from the germline V gene are MDHEN and SYDVKM. CDR3 length: 16 residues. In DNA, the CDR3 is TGTGCCAGCAGGACCCCCCCGCGGGGGGGTTCCCACGAGCAGTACTTC. Encoded protein: CASRTPPRGGSHEQYF.

This clonotype was seen at least ten times. V usage is TRBV5-1 and J usage is TRBJ2-2; TRBD1 matches 7 bases. The J segment lost 3 bases and the V segment lost 0 bases, leaving 2 bases of the junction unmatched. The CDR3 has 15 amino acids. CDR1 and CDR2 from the germline V gene are SGHRS and YFSETQ. CDR3 residues: CASSLGQGYTGELFF. Here the CDR3 DNA reads TGCGCCAGCAGCTTGGGACAGGGTTACACCGGGGAGCTGTTTTTT.

This clonotype showed up many times. The rearrangement joins TRBV6-2 or TRBV6-3 to TRBJ1-3; no reliable D call. The V and J ends lost 0 bases and 0 bases respectively, with 21 bases between them. The CDR3 runs 20 residues. CDR1 and CDR2 from the germline V gene are MNHEY and SVGEGT. In DNA form, the CDR3 reads TGTGCCAGCAGTTACTCGAGAACAGCCAAGTCGGGAGCCTCTGGAAACACCATATATTTT. Translating gives CASSYSRTAKSGASGNTIYF.

This clonotype was seen ten or more times. The rearrangement joins TRBV27 to TRBJ2-6; TRBD1 matches 8 bases. Trimming removed 5 bases from V and 0 bases from J; junction bases left unmatched: 12. The CDR3 runs to 19 residues. CDR1 MNHEY and CDR2 SMNVEV come from the germline V gene (reference sequence). The chain's CDR3 is CASSPLRDRSFSGANVLTF. CDR3 DNA sequence: TGTGCCAGCAGTCCCCTACGGGACAGGTCCTTCTCTGGGGCCAACGTCCTGACTTTC.

Ten or more counts support this clonotype. The V and J genes are TRBV2 and TRBJ2-7, with D possibly being TRBD1 (6 bases). The CDR3 contains 14 residues. V was cut by 4 bases and J by 3 bases, with 13 bases left in between. Germline V gene sequence: CDR1 SNHLY, CDR2 FYNNEI. CDR3 amino acids: CASSAGRGNYEQYF. CDR3 coding DNA: TGTGCCAGCAGTGCGGGCAGGGGAAACTACGAGCAGTACTTC. The variable domain in full, completed from reference TRBV2 and TRBJ2-7, reads EPEVTQTPSHQVTQMGQEVILRCVPISNHLYFYWYRQILGQKVEFLVSFYNNEISEKSEIFDDQFSVERPDGSNFTLKIRSTKLEDSAMYFCASSAGRGNYEQYFGPGTRLTVT.

This clonotype was counted at least ten times. The J gene is TRBJ2-7, the V gene TRBV6-1; TRBD1 agrees at 8 bases. The CDR3 covers 14 residues. Per germline, CDR1 MNHNS and CDR2 SASEGT. V shed 6 bases and J 5 bases; nucleotides not matched to a gene: 9. The CDR3 DNA is TGTGCCAGCAGCCGACAGGGGAGTAACAACGAGCAGTACTTC. It yields the protein CASSRQGSNNEQYF.

This chain links TRBV7-8 with TRBJ2-3; no reliable D call. There are 13 residues in the CDR3. V lost 4 bases, J lost 5 bases, and 10 bases lay in between. Germline V gene sequence: CDR1 SGHVS, CDR2 FQNEAQ. CDR3 DNA: TGTGCCAGCAGCTCCGCCGTGGGAGATACGCAGTATTTT. Translated: CASSSAVGDTQYF.